Described below is a single T cell receptor beta chain sequence and its context. Profiling relied on immunoSEQ multiplex PCR, and the TCRdb table lists in-frame clones only, not all of them. This sample has around 160,000 clones, with about 88% found just once. The CDR3 length is 14 residues. V lost 9 bases to trimming and J lost 2 bases, with 15 bases between them. Per germline, CDR1 WNHNN and CDR2 SYGVQD (reference sequence). The record originates from a study of blood T cell repertoires in COVID-19. Across the whole study: PBMCs, B-cell-depleted T cells, or T cells provided the cDNA or gDNA that made up the material.

The sequenced sample consisted of peripheral blood. The receptor's source is a human donor in a cohort sampled during active COVID-19. This rearrangement joins TRBV10-1 to TRBJ2-3, with a possible D match to TRBD1 (5 bases). DNA for the CDR3: TGCGCCAGTAGGGGCGACACGACCACAGATACGCAGTATTTT. This encodes CASRGDTTTDTQYF.